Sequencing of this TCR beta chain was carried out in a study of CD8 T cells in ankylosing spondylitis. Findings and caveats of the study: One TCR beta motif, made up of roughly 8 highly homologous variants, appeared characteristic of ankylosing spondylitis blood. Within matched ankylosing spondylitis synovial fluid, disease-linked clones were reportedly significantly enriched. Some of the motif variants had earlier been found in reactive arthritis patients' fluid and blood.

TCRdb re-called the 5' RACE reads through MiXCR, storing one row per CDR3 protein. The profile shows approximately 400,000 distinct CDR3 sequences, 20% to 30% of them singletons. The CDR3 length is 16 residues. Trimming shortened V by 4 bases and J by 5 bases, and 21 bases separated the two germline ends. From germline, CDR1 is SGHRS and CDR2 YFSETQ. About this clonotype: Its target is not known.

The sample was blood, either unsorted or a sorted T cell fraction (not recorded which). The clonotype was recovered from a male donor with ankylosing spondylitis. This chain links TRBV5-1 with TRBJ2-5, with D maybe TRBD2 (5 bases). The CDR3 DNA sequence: TGCGCCAGCAGCCTTGGAGTTGGAGGAAGGAGGGAGACCCAGTACTTC. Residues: CASSLGVGGRRETQYF.